Presented here are 16 T cell receptor beta chains from one specimen sequenced in a study of vaccination effects on CD4 cells after COVID-19. For these receptors, no antigen is known. Using immunoSEQ multiplex PCR, the repertoire was profiled, and TCRdb retains in-frame clones only, with some absent. The data show 37,000 or so clones, with roughly 66% seen just once and more than 12% held by the top ten. The ViraFEST assay expanded antigen-specific CD4+ T cells with viral peptide pools before sequencing. Investigators separated out CD4+ T cells once 9 to 11 days of culture had passed. Nucleocapsid antibodies stayed negative before and after vaccination, showing no earlier SARS-CoV-2 infection. The sample here was CD4+ T cells from PBMCs cultured with HCoV-OC43 spike peptides, taken before COVID-19 vaccination. The subset is: HCoV-OC43 spike overlapping peptide pool stimulation. These receptors were taken from a human donor who received a COVID-19 vaccine.

The chain is built from TRBV27 and TRBJ1-4; TRBD1 matches at 10 bases. CDR1 MNHEY and CDR2 SMNVEV come from the germline V gene (reference sequence). With V trimmed by 6 bases and J by 7 bases, 5 bases remained unmatched. This CDR3 is built from 14 residues. CDR3 in DNA: TGTGCCAGCAGCTTGACAGGGGGCGGTGAAAAACTGTTTTTT. This sequence encodes CASSLTGGGEKLFF.

This chain links TRBV15 with TRBJ1-4; D gene unclear. The CDR3 has 15 amino acids. V was clipped by 4 bases and J by 5 bases, with 14 bases between them. CDR1 is LNHNV, CDR2 YYDKDF, per germline (reference sequence). The CDR3: CATSTSPVGNEKLFF. In DNA form, the CDR3 reads TGTGCCACCAGCACAAGTCCAGTAGGAAATGAAAAACTGTTTTTT.

The rearrangement links TRBV2 to TRBJ1-2; a weak D match, TRBD1 (5 bases). This CDR3 region has 13 residues. Trimming removed 3 bases at V and 3 bases at J, with 8 bases between. From germline, CDR1 is SNHLY and CDR2 FYNNEI. CDR3 region: CASSDSGHYGYTF. CDR3 nucleotides: TGTGCCAGCAGTGACTCGGGACACTATGGCTACACCTTC.

The chain has TRBV20-1 and TRBJ1-1; D unresolved. CDR1 is DFQATT, CDR2 SNEGSKA, per germline (reference sequence). CDR3 length equals 14 residues. V lost 3 bases, J lost 2 bases, and 13 bases lay in between. The CDR3 spells CSASVGSVNTEAFF. The CDR3 DNA sequence: TGCAGTGCTAGTGTCGGCAGCGTAAACACTGAAGCTTTCTTT.

CDR3 sequence (DNA): TGCGCCAGCAGCTTGGGGTCGGGACAGGTTTCTCGAGAGACCCAGTACTTC. Translated, it gives CASSLGSGQVSRETQYF. The genes are TRBV5-1 and TRBJ2-5, with TRBD1 identical over 8 bases. Germline assignment: CDR1 SGHRS and CDR2 YFSETQ. V was pared by 0 bases and J by 4 bases, with 11 bases of the junction left unmatched. CDR3 length: 17 amino acids.

The chain combines TRBV5-6 with TRBJ1-5; 9 bases map to TRBD1. Germline CDR1 and CDR2: SGHDT and YYEEEE. The CDR3 has 15 residues. Trimming removed 5 bases from V and 5 bases from J; junction bases left unmatched: 8. The CDR3, as DNA: TGTGCCAGCAGTCGGACAGGGGCTACCTATCAGCCCCAGCATTTT. Amino acid sequence: CASSRTGATYQPQHF.

The chain recombines TRBV11-2 with TRBJ2-3, with 8 bases matching TRBD2. V gave up 4 bases and J gave up 3 bases; unmatched junction bases: 9. Germline loops: CDR1 SGHAT, CDR2 FQNNGV. This CDR3 is built from 16 residues. The CDR3 sequence: CASSSTSGSGTDTQYF. DNA for the CDR3: TGTGCCAGCAGCTCCACTAGCGGCAGCGGGACAGATACGCAGTATTTT.

The chain is built from TRBV5-1 and TRBJ2-1; TRBD2 matches at 11 bases. Per germline, CDR1 SGHRS and CDR2 YFSETQ. CDR3 length: 16 residues. The junction had 10 bases not matched to a gene; V was cut back by 4 bases and J by 7 bases. The CDR3 nucleotides read TGCGCCAGCAGCCTCACGACTAGCGGGACTTGGAATGAGCAGTTCTTC. This sequence encodes CASSLTTSGTWNEQFF. Full variable domain (missing parts from reference TRBV5-1 and TRBJ2-1): KAGVTQTPRYLIKTRGQQVTLSCSPISGHRSVSWYQQTPGQGLQFLFEYFSETQRNKGNFPGRFSGRQFSNSRSEMNVSTLELGDSALYLCASSLTTSGTWNEQFFGPGTRLTVL.

This chain joins TRBV9 and TRBJ2-1, with TRBD2 as a possible D gene (5 bases). The CDR3 is 16 amino acids. Germline values: CDR1 SGDLS, CDR2 YYNGEE. V shed 0 bases and J shed 4 bases, with 14 bases lying between them. CDR3 region: CASSVATGGLYNEQFF. The CDR3 nucleotides read TGTGCCAGCAGCGTAGCGACTGGAGGACTTTACAATGAGCAGTTCTTC.

In this sample, this clone turned up a few times. The chain carries TRBV12-3 or TRBV12-4 and TRBJ1-5; TRBD1 matches 7 bases. The CDR3 is 12 amino acids. V lost 6 bases and J lost 6; bases outside the gene matches: 2. Here the CDR3 DNA reads TGTGCCAGCAGGACAGGGTCTCAGCCCCAGCATTTT. Protein sequence: CASRTGSQPQHF.

This clone was detected only once. The rearrangement links TRBV10-2 to TRBJ2-3; TRBD2 matches at 12 bases. The CDR3 is 19 residues long. From germline, CDR1 is WSHSY and CDR2 SAAADI. J lost 2 bases, V lost 3 bases, and 12 bases had no gene match. The CDR3 here is CASSDFDPWTSGNTDTQYF. The CDR3 DNA follows: TGCGCCAGCAGTGATTTCGACCCCTGGACTAGCGGGAACACAGATACGCAGTATTTT.

In DNA, the CDR3 is TGCAGCGTTGAGAACTTCGGGACAGGGTACACTGAAGCTTTCTTT. Translating it yields CSVENFGTGYTEAFF. The chain employs TRBV29-1 and TRBJ1-1; 9 bases map to TRBD1. The CDR3 consists of 15 residues. Germline values: CDR1 SQVTM, CDR2 ANQGSEA. The trim removed 3 bases at V and 3 bases at J, leaving 8 bases unmatched.

This clone was counted between two and nine times. J is TRBJ2-1 and V is TRBV2; 8 bases match TRBD2. The length of the CDR3 is 16 residues. The junction had 7 bases not matched to a gene; V was cut back by 6 bases and J by 0 bases. Germline values: CDR1 SNHLY, CDR2 FYNNEI. The CDR3 DNA reads TGTGCCAGCAGGAGGCTAGCGGGCGACTCCTACAATGAGCAGTTCTTC. It codes for CASRRLAGDSYNEQFF.

The chain uses TRBV5-1 and TRBJ2-1; weak D call: TRBD2 (6 bases). V dropped 9 bases and J dropped 0 bases, with 13 bases sitting between them. The CDR3 sequence is 14 residues long. The germline gives CDR1 SGHRS, CDR2 YFSETQ. CDR3 sequence (DNA): TGCGCCACCGCGCGGGACTCCTCCTACAATGAGCAGTTCTTC. Translation gives CATARDSSYNEQFF.

This chain connects TRBV7-2 to TRBJ1-5, with TRBD1 matching over 8 bases. The CDR3 totals 14 residues. Germline CDR1 reads SGHTA; CDR2 reads FQGNSA. V trimming: 8 bases; J trimming: 2 bases; junction bases outside the gene matches: 5. The CDR3 bases are TGTGCCAGCTCAGGGGGCATGGGCAATCAGCCCCAGCATTTT. Translating gives CASSGGMGNQPQHF.

The chain joins TRBV6-1 to TRBJ1-5; D gene unclear. Germline CDR1 reads MNHNS; CDR2 reads SASEGT. The CDR3 consists of 16 residues. Trimming removed 4 bases at V and 1 base at J, with 14 bases between. The CDR3: CASSASREGSNQPQHF. CDR3 bases: TGTGCCAGCAGTGCATCGAGGGAGGGAAGCAATCAGCCCCAGCATTTT.